A single count supports the clone carrying this T cell receptor (beta chain). The antigen is undetermined. These data are taken from a study of shared clonotypes between healthy human individuals. Study-level findings and limits: Clonotypes that were shared across a handful of donors made up around 4.6% of naive CD4 clonotypes.

Trimming stripped 6 bases from V and 3 bases from J, with 11 bases between. The CDR3 contains 13 residues. Germline V gene lookup returns CDR1 SGDLS and CDR2 YYNGEE. Naive CD8 cells lacked CD45RO and underwent positive selection for CCR7, leaving out terminally differentiated effector memory CD45RA+ cells. Healthy HIV-negative adults without recent acute infections or vaccinations served as donors. Among the donors, all were Caucasian adults who lived in Nashville, Tennessee. Replicate sorted-subset PCRs were loaded with around 0.2 ug DNA, roughly 33,000 T cell genomes. TCRdb keeps only in-frame clones here, not all; method: immunoSEQ multiplex PCR. The sample carries about 2,100,000 clones, just over 90% recorded once.

This chain links TRBV9 with TRBJ2-3; no clear D. The material sequenced was naive CD8+ T cells from PBMCs. The origin of this receptor is a man aged 18 to 35 in good health. Some clones in this sample may be carry-over from other donors' samples. The CDR3 spells CASNELSTDTQYF. In DNA form, the CDR3 reads TGTGCCAGCAATGAACTATCGACAGATACGCAGTATTTT.